Listed here are 17 T cell receptor beta chains from one sample, sequenced in a study of T cell responses to AZD1222 COVID-19 vaccine. Produced via immunoSEQ multiplex PCR; TCRdb's table is partial and in-frame only. The table shows approximately 170,000 clones, with approximately 95% occurring only once. The specimen was peripheral blood, collected on day 0 of AZD1222 vaccination. All receptors come from an adult in good health.

The V call is TRBV2, the J call TRBJ2-5; D gene uncertain. CDR3 size: 13 residues. V was shortened by 6 bases and J by 4 bases, with 12 bases between the two germline ends. Germline V CDR1 and CDR2: SNHLY, FYNNEI. In DNA, the CDR3 is TGTGCCAGCAGAAGGATGGGCGGAGAGACCCAGTACTTC. Translating it yields CASRRMGGETQYF.

This chain uses TRBV27 with TRBJ1-2, with 9 bases identical to TRBD1. This CDR3 is built from 15 residues. CDR1 is MNHEY, CDR2 SMNVEV, per germline (reference sequence). After removal of 5 bases from V and 5 bases from J, the junction contained 9 bases not matched to a gene. CDR3: CASSPDRGTVYGYTF. The CDR3 nucleotides are TGTGCCAGCAGTCCGGACAGGGGAACTGTTTATGGCTACACCTTC.

The chain links TRBV3-1 (or the pseudogene TRBV3-2) to TRBJ1-2; D perhaps matches TRBD1 (6 bases). CDR1 is LGHDT and CDR2 is YNNKEL in the germline V gene (reference sequence). The CDR3 length is 14 residues. With 8 bases removed from V and 8 bases from J, the gap between germline ends came to 21 bases. CDR3 sequence: CASGFLRGQGGYTF. DNA for the CDR3: TGTGCCAGCGGGTTTTTACGGGGGCAAGGAGGCTACACCTTC.

The gene calls are TRBV6-2 or TRBV6-3 and TRBJ2-5, with 15 bases that match TRBD2. V lost 6 bases and J lost 4; bases outside the gene matches: 3. The CDR3 length is 15 residues. Germline CDR1 MNHEY, CDR2 SVGEGT. The CDR3 is CASSRTSGGVETQYF. DNA for the CDR3: TGTGCCAGCAGCCGGACTAGCGGGGGGGTAGAGACCCAGTACTTC.

Here the CDR3 reads CASSIATGTGVFGYTF. The CDR3 coding sequence is TGTGCCAGTAGTATCGCTACCGGGACAGGGGTTTTCGGCTACACCTTC. This chain uses TRBV19 with TRBJ1-2, with TRBD1 matching over 10 bases. The germline V gene encodes CDR1 LNHDA and CDR2 SQIVND (reference sequence). CDR3 size: 16 residues. The junction had 12 bases not matched to a gene; V was cut back by 3 bases and J by 8 bases.

J is TRBJ2-7 and V is TRBV6-5, with TRBD1 as a possible D gene (7 bases). V gave up 2 bases and J gave up 4 bases, with 15 bases separating them. The length of the CDR3 is 15 residues. In germline, CDR1 is MNHEY, CDR2 SVGAGI. CDR3 region: CASSYSQGGGYEQYF. The CDR3 bases are TGTGCCAGCAGTTACAGTCAGGGGGGCGGGTACGAGCAGTACTTC.

This rearrangement joins TRBV7-2 to TRBJ2-1; D remains ambiguous. This CDR3 has 14 amino acids. The germline gives CDR1 SGHTA, CDR2 FQGNSA. Between the trimmed V and J ends, which lost 1 base and 9 bases, there was a span of 13 bases. The CDR3 is CASSLVDSEGEQFF. The CDR3 bases are TGTGCCAGCAGCTTAGTCGATTCCGAAGGTGAGCAGTTCTTC.

The rearrangement links TRBV19 to TRBJ2-5; tentatively, D is TRBD2 (6 bases). The CDR3 loop spans 13 amino acids. Germline values: CDR1 LNHDA, CDR2 SQIVND (reference sequence). Trimming left V 7 bases short and J 1 base short, with 10 bases between. The CDR3 here is CASNGGIQETQYF. CDR3 nucleotides: TGTGCCAGTAACGGGGGTATCCAAGAGACCCAGTACTTC.

The CDR3 bases are TGTGCCAGCAGCGATATCGGGACAGGGAGGCGTGAGCAGTTCTTC. Its protein is CASSDIGTGRREQFF. The rearrangement joins TRBV7-6 to TRBJ2-1; TRBD1 aligns across 9 bases. CDR1 SGHVS and CDR2 FNYEAQ come from the germline V gene. V shed 5 bases, J shed 9 bases, and the junction held 11 bases outside the gene matches. The CDR3 runs 15 residues.

The CDR3 coding sequence is TGTGCCAGCAGGGTGAGCACCCTTAAGGATGAGCAGTTCTTC. This sequence encodes CASRVSTLKDEQFF. The gene calls are TRBV7-9 and TRBJ2-1; D not resolved. V was shortened by 6 bases and J by 8 bases, with 17 bases between the two germline ends. This CDR3 is built from 14 residues. CDR1 is SEHNR and CDR2 is FQNEAQ in the germline V gene (reference sequence). The full variable domain, with the rest looked up from reference TRBV7-9 and TRBJ2-1, is DTGVSQNPRHKITKRGQNVTFRCDPISEHNRLYWYRQTLGQGPEFLTYFQNEAQLEKSRLLSDRFSAERPKGSFSTLEIQRTEQGDSAMYLCASRVSTLKDEQFFGPGTRLTVL.

The V gene is TRBV6-2 or TRBV6-3, the J gene TRBJ1-6; weak D call: TRBD1 (6 bases). Germline V CDR1 and CDR2: MNHEY, SVGEGT. Deletions cut 0 bases from V and 10 bases from J, with 16 bases between. This CDR3 comprises 16 residues. The CDR3 sequence is CASSYSRGGHESPLHF. The CDR3, as DNA: TGTGCCAGCAGTTACTCGAGGGGGGGGCACGAATCACCCCTCCACTTT.

The genes are TRBV3-1 (or the pseudogene TRBV3-2) and TRBJ2-7; 11 bases map to TRBD2. The CDR3 runs 15 residues. CDR1 and CDR2 from the germline V gene are LGHDT and YNNKEL (reference sequence). Germline trimming cut 2 bases from V and 2 bases from J; bases unmatched to any gene: 2. CDR3 residues: CASSQTSGSPYEQYF. The CDR3 DNA is TGTGCCAGCAGCCAAACTAGCGGGAGTCCCTACGAGCAGTACTTC.

V and J are TRBV6-6 and TRBJ1-5; 7 positions match TRBD1. Germline values: CDR1 MNHNY, CDR2 SVGAGI (reference sequence). This CDR3 contains 14 residues. J lost 9 bases, V lost 4 bases, and 9 bases had no gene match. The CDR3 loop is CASSSTGPPSPQHF. In nucleotides, the CDR3 is TGTGCCAGCAGTTCGACAGGGCCTCCATCGCCCCAGCATTTT.

The chain combines TRBV3-1 (or the pseudogene TRBV3-2) with TRBJ1-2, with TRBD1 as a possible D gene (6 bases). Germline CDR1 is LGHDT and CDR2 is YNNKEL (reference sequence). The CDR3 extends over 15 amino acids. Trimming took 1 base from V and 3 from J, leaving 12 bases between them. This chain's CDR3 is CASSQGGGIDYGYTF. The CDR3, as DNA: TGTGCCAGCAGCCAAGGGGGGGGCATTGACTATGGCTACACCTTC.

The V call is TRBV11-2, the J call TRBJ1-3; no clear D gene. The germline V gene encodes CDR1 SGHAT and CDR2 FQNNGV. Trimming pared 3 bases from V and 0 bases from J, leaving 15 bases between. The CDR3 covers 17 residues. Here the CDR3 reads CASSFRPFAHSGNTIYF. The CDR3 nucleotides are TGTGCCAGCAGCTTTCGGCCCTTCGCCCACTCTGGAAACACCATATATTTT.

The CDR3 loop reads CASSPTGGVNYGYTF. The DNA of the CDR3 is TGTGCCAGTAGCCCGACAGGGGGTGTTAACTATGGCTACACCTTC. V and J are TRBV19 and TRBJ1-2, with 9 bases aligning to TRBD1. Germline V CDR1 and CDR2: LNHDA, SQIVND (reference sequence). Trimming removed 6 bases from V and 1 base from J; junction bases left unmatched: 6. The CDR3 loop spans 15 amino acids.

This clone appeared once. The chain recombines TRBV7-9 with TRBJ1-1, with a tentative D call TRBD1 (6 bases). V was clipped by 7 bases and J by 0 bases, with 18 bases between them. The CDR3 consists of 16 residues. Germline CDR1 reads SEHNR; CDR2 reads FQNEAQ (reference sequence). CDR3 in amino acids: CASTPPQGYMNTEAFF. CDR3 DNA sequence: TGTGCCAGCACCCCACCCCAGGGGTATATGAACACTGAAGCTTTCTTT.